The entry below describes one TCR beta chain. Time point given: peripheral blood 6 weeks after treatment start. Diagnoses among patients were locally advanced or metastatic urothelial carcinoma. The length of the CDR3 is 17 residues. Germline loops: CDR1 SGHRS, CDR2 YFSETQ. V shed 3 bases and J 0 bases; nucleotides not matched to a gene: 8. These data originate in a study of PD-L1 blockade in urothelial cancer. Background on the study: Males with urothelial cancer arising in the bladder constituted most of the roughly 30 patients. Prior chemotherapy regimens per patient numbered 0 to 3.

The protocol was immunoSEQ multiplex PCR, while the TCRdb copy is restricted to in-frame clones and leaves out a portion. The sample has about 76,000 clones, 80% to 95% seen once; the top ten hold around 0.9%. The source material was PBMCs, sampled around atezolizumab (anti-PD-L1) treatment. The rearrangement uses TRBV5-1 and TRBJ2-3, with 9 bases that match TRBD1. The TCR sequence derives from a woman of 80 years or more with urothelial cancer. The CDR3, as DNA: TGCGCCAGCAGCTCGGACAGGGGAGGGGTTAGCACAGATACGCAGTATTTT. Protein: CASSSDRGGVSTDTQYF.